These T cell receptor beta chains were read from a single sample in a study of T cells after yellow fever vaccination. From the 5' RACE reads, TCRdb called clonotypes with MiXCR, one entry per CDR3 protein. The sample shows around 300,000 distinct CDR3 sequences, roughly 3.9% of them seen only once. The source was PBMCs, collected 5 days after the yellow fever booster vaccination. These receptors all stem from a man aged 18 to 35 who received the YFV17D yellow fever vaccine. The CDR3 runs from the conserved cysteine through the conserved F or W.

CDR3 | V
CASSENGYGYTF | TRBV2
CASRARGNTEAFF | TRBV6-1
CASSATGRPPNTQYF | TRBV5-1
CASIAGARTEAFF | TRBV11-2
CASSQATGSEETQYF | TRBV4-2
CASSSGLYKNEQFF | TRBV11-2
CASSAGQGTTGELFF | TRBV18
CASSQEVADYNEQFF | TRBV4-3
CTSSSLEGQETQYF | TRBV1
CASSPLQGQNQPQHF | TRBV18
CASSNPTSGKETQYF | TRBV5-1
CASSFDSVGGYTF | TRBV5-4
CSALTNRADEQFF | TRBV20-1
CASSQTGLNQPQHF | TRBV4-3
CASRPQGGAPYEQYF | TRBV11-2
CSVEDWWTGGSAFF | TRBV29-1
CASSQDAVGSLYGYTF | TRBV4-2
CSARARTSGANEQFF | TRBV20-1
CASSLASGGAMETQYF | TRBV7-2
CSVDLVGRETQYF | TRBV29-1
CASEGPKNIQYF | TRBV6-1
CASSLGRGPSHEQYF | TRBV11-2
CASTGLSTLYSNQPQHF | TRBV7-2
CASSLGLGNTQYF | TRBV7-2
CASSDRIDGYTF | TRBV5-4
CASSTGGGQFF | TRBV6-2/TRBV6-3
CAISHELGTGFTAFF | TRBV10-3
CASSSMGLGAEAFF | TRBV5-4
CASSMSIDTEAFF | TRBV19
CASILGGGFRNEQFF | TRBV12-5
CSATGGLNYGYTF | TRBV20-1
CASSQYWTFF | TRBV6-6
CASSWEYYGYTF | TRBV28